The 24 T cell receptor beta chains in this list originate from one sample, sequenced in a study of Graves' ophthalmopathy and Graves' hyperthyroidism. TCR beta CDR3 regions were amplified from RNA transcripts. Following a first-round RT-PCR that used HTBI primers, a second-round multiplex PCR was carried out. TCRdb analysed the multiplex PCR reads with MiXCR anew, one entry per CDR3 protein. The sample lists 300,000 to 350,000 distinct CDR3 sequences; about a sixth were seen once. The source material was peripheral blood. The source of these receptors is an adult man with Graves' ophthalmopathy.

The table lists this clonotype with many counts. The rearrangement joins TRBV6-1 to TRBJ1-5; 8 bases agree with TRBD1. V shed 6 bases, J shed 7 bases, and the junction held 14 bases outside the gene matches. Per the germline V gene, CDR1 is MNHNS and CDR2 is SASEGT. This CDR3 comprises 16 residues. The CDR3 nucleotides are TGTGCCAGCAGCCCGGACCAGGGGGCGATGAGACAGCCCCAGCATTTT. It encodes CASSPDQGAMRQPQHF.

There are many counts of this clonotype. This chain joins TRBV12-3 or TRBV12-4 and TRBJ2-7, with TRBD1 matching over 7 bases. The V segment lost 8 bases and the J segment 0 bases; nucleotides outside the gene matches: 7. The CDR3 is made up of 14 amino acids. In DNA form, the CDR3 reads TGTGCCAGCGGTCCAAGACAGGGCTCCTACGAGCAGTACTTC. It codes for CASGPRQGSYEQYF.

For the CDR3, the DNA is TGTGCCAGCAGTTACTCGGCCTCGAAAGAGACCCAGTACTTC. It specifies CASSYSASKETQYF. The chain carries TRBV6-5 and TRBJ2-5; D is unresolved. The CDR3 has 14 residues. Trimming took 0 bases from V and 3 from J, leaving 8 bases between them. Germline loops: CDR1 MNHEY, CDR2 SVGAGI.

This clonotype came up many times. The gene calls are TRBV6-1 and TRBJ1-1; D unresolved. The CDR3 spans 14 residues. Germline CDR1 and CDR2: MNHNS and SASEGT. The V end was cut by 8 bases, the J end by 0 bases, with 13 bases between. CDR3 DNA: TGTGCCAGCCAGGACTTTTCAATGAACACTGAAGCTTTCTTT. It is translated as CASQDFSMNTEAFF.

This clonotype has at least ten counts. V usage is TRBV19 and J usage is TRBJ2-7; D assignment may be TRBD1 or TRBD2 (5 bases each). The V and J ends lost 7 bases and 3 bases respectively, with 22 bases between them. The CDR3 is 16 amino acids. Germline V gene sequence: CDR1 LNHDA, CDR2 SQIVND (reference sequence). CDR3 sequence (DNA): TGTGCCAGTACCAGAGACAGCACCATAGGACTCTACGAGCAGTACTTC. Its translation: CASTRDSTIGLYEQYF.

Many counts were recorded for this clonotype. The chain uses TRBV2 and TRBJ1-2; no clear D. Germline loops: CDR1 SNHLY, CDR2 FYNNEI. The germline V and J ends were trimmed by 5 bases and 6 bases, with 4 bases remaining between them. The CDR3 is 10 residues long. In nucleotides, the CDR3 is TGTGCCAGCAGTAAAGATGGCTACACCTTC. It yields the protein CASSKDGYTF.

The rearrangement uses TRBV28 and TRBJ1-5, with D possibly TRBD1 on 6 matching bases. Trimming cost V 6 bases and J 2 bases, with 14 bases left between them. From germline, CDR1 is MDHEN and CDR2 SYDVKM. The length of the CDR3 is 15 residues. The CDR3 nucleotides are TGTGCCAGCAGCTCTACAGGGCCGGGCAATCAGCCCCAGCATTTT. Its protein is CASSSTGPGNQPQHF.

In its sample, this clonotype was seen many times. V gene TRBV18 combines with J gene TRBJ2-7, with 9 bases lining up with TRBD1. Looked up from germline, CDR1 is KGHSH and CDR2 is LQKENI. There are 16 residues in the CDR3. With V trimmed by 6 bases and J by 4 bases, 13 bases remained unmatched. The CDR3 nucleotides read TGTGCCAGCTCCCTAGGGATGGGACAGGGAAGGTACGAGCAGTACTTC. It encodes CASSLGMGQGRYEQYF.

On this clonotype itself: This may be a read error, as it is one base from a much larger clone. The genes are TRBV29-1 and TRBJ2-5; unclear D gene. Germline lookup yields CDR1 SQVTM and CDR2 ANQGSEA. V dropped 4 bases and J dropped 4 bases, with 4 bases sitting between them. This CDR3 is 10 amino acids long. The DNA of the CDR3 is TGCAGCGTTGGACCAGAGACCCAGTACTTC. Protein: CSVGPETQYF.

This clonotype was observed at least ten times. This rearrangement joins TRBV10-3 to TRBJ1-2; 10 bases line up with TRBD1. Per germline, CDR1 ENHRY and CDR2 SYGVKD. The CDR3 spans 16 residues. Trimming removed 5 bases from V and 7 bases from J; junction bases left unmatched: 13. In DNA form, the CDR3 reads TGTGCCATCAGTAAAACCGGGACAGGGGTGTTGAGTGGCTACACCTTC. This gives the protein CAISKTGTGVLSGYTF.

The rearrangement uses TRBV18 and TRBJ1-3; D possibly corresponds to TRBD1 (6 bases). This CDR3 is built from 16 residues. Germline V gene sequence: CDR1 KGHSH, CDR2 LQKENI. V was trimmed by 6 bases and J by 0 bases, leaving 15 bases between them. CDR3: CASSSTRTASGNTIYF. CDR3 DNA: TGTGCCAGCTCGTCTACGAGGACAGCCTCTGGAAACACCATATATTTT.

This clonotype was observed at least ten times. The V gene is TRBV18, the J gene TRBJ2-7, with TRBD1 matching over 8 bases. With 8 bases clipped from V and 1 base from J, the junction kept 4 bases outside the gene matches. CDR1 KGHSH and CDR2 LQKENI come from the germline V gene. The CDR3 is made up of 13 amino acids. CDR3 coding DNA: TGTGCCAGCACGGGACAGGAGTCCTACGAGCAGTACTTC. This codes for CASTGQESYEQYF.

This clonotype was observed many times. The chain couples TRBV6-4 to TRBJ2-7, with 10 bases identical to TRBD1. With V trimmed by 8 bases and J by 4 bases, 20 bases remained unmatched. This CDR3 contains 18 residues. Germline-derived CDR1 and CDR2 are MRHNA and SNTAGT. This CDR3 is CASGTAGTGVPVWYEQYF. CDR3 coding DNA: TGTGCCAGCGGAACCGCCGGGACAGGGGTCCCCGTTTGGTACGAGCAGTACTTC.

In DNA, the CDR3 is TGTGCCAGCACGCGCACCGGGGAGCTGTTTTTT. Amino acids: CASTRTGELFF. This sequence joins TRBV6-1 and TRBJ2-2; no reliable D call. This CDR3 region has 11 residues. The V gene lost 7 bases and the J gene lost 4 bases, with 4 bases spanning the gap. Germline CDR1 MNHNS, CDR2 SASEGT.

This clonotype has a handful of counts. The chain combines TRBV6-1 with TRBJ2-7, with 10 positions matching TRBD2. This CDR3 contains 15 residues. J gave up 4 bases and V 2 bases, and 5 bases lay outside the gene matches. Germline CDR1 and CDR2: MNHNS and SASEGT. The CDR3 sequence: CASSEFGLAEYEQYF. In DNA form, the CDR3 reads TGTGCCAGCAGTGAATTCGGACTAGCGGAATACGAGCAGTACTTC.

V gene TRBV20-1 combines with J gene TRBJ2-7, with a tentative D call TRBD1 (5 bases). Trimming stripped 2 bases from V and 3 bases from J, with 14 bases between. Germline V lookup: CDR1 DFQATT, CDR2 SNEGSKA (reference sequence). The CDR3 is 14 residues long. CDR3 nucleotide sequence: TGCAGTGCTAGACCGTGGACACATGACTACGAGCAGTACTTC. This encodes CSARPWTHDYEQYF.

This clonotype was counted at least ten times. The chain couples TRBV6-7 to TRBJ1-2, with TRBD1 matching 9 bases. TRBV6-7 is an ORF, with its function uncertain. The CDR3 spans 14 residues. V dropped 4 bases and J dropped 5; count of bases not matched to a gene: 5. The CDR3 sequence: CASSWDRALYGYTF. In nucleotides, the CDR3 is TGTGCCAGCAGTTGGGACAGGGCCTTATATGGCTACACCTTC.

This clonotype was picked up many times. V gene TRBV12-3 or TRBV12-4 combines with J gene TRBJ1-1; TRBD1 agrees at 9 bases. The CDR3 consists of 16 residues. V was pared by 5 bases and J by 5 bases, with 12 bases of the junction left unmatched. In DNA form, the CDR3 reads TGTGCCAGCAGTCTCAACACCGGGACAGGGATGACTGAAGCTTTCTTT. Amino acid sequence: CASSLNTGTGMTEAFF.

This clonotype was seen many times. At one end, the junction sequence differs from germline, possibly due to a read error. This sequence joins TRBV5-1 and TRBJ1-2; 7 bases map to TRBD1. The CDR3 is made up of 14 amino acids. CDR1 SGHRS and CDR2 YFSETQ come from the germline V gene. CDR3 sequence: CASSLTGTEGGYTF. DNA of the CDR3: TGTGCCAGCAGCTTGACCGGGACAGAAGGGGGCTACACCTTC.

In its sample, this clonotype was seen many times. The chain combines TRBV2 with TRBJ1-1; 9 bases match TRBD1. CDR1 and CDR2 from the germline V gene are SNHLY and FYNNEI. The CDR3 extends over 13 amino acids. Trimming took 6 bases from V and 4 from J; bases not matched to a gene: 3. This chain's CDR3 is CASRMDRGTEAFF. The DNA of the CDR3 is TGTGCCAGCAGAATGGACAGGGGCACTGAAGCTTTCTTT.

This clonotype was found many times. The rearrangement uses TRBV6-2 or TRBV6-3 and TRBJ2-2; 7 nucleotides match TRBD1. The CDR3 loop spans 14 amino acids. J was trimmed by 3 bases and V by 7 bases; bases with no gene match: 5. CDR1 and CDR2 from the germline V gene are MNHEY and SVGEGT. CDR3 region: CASTETGHTGELFF. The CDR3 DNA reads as TGTGCCAGCACGGAGACAGGGCACACCGGGGAGCTGTTTTTT.

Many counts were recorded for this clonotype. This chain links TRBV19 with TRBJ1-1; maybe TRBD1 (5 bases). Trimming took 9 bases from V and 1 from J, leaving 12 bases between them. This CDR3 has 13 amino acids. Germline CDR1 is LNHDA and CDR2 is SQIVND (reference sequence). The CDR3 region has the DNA TGTGCCAGCCGCAAAGGACAGAACACTGAAGCTTTCTTT. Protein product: CASRKGQNTEAFF.

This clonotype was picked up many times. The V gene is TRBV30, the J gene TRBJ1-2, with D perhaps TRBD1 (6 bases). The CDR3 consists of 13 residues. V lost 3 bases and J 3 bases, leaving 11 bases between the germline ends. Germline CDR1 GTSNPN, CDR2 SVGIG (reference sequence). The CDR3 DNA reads TGTGCCTGGAGGGACAGCACGCACTATGGCTACACCTTC. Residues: CAWRDSTHYGYTF.

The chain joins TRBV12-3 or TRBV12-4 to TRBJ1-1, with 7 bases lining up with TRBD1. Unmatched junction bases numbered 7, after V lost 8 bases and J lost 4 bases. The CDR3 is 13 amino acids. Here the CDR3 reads CASLRAGGTEAFF. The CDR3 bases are TGTGCCAGCCTCAGGGCAGGGGGCACTGAAGCTTTCTTT.